This T cell receptor beta chain was documented in a study of blood T cells in healthy people across ages (dated by TCRdb to 2013 to 2016). Context from the whole study: In model experiments, template switching captured about one uniquely barcoded TCR beta cDNA molecule for every two T cells. The study analyzed two additional independent replicas of 1 million unique cDNA reads from the same blood draw for two donors, one aged 18 to 29 and one aged 80 or older. The donors were split into four age groups: young (average approximately 16 years), middle-aged (around 40), aged (about 56) and long-lived (about 82). Donors of different ages were randomly distributed across sequencing lanes to avoid experimental bias. Age-related changes in TCR beta repertoire diversity were measured in the study by deep sequencing normalized with unique cDNA molecular identifiers. Overall study outcomes, separate from this receptor: Compared with the aged group, the long-lived group had more naive CD4+ T cells, fewer expanded clones and increased TCR diversity, suggesting age selection. Observed TCR beta diversity per million T cells fell roughly linearly with age, and a significant reduction was already apparent by age around 40. A strong correlation was found between observed TCR beta diversity and the percentage of naive T cells measured by flow cytometry. Estimates of total diversity from one million sequenced T cells were regarded as lower bounds and underestimates. Since profiling was done on bulk unsorted PBMCs, naive and antigen-experienced compartments could not be conclusively compared. Donor CMV infection status was unknown, potentially confounding age-related changes in expanded clonotypes.

The protocol used for the library was 5' RACE. The sequencer was an Illumina HiSeq 2500. A second PCR of roughly 6 to 11 cycles was run with a J-beta primer mix and a sample-barcoded 5' primer. Each TCR beta cDNA molecule received a unique molecular identifier from a template-switch 5' adaptor carrying 12 random nucleotides. Each sample yielded at least 3 million CDR3-containing paired-end reads. The Mint cDNA synthesis kit, primed by a TRBC-specific oligonucleotide, was used to synthesize first-strand cDNA from all RNA. Following uracil-DNA glycosylase treatment, all cDNA underwent a first 18-cycle PCR with the universal primers M1SS and BC2_uni_R. Turning to the authors' computational methods: For normalization, 1 million high-quality reads, each with a distinct molecular identifier, were randomly selected from each sample. Reads sharing molecular identifiers were discarded rather than binned into consensus sequences. MiTCR, with a Q25 quality threshold and the strictest error-elimination algorithm, was used for CDR3 identification, clonotype clustering and error correction. A nonparametric unseen species model with Euler transformation was used to estimate lower-bound total TCR beta diversity. TCRdb reanalyzed the raw reads on its own, using fastp at Q25 for trimming and MiXCR for clone calling, and kept in-frame beta chains. CDR3 protein duplicates are merged, each entry listing the most common genes and DNA. V and J calls and clone size were set by TCRdb, not the authors. The sample profile shows about 670,000 distinct CDR3 sequences; around 41% of them were found once. About 32% of the sample goes to the ten largest clones.

The CDR3 spans 13 residues, from the cysteine through the phenylalanine. Only the CDR3 part of the read is kept: 39 bases, read in frame from the first base. The V and J ends are trimmed by 8 bases and 5 bases, leaving 13 bases between them. From a lookup of the germline V gene (reference sequence), CDR1 and CDR2 are SGHKS and YYEKEE. This clonotype was detected only a few times. Its cognate antigen has yet to be identified. No base quality information exists; no much larger clone differs at one position. The donors were some 36 Caucasian individuals from Russia, aged roughly 6 to 95 years, who were systemically healthy. About 10 milliliters of peripheral blood were collected from each donor into EDTA-treated Vacutainer tubes. Ficoll-Paque density-gradient centrifugation was used to isolate PBMCs, with at least 7 million per sample. Trizol reagent was used to extract total RNA from the PBMCs, yielding at least 5 micrograms per sample. For every donor, an aliquot of PBMCs went through flow cytometry to measure the percentages of naive CD45RAhigh/CD27high T cells.

The receptor was isolated from a man aged 80 or over in good health. Material for sequencing was blood. The chain links TRBV5-5 with TRBJ2-2, with the D gene not clear enough to name. For the CDR3, the sequence is CASSPEWTGELFF. The bases are TGTGCCAGTTCCCCGGAGTGGACCGGGGAGCTGTTTTTT.